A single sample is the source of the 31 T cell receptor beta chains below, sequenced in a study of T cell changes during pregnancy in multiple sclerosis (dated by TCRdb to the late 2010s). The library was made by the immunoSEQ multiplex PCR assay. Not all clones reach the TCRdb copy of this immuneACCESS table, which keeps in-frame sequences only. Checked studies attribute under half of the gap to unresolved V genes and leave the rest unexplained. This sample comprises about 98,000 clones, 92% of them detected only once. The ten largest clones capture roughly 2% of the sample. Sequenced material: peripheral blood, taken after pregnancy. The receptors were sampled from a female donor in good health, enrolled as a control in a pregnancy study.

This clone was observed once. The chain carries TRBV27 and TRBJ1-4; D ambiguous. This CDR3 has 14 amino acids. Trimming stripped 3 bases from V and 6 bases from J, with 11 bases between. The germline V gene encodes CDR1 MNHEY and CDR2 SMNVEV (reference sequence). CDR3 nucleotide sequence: TGTGCCAGCAGTTTCGACGGGGAGGATGAAAAACTGTTTTTT. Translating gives CASSFDGEDEKLFF. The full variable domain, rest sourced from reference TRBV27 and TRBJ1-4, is EAQVTQNPRYLITVTGKKLTVTCSQNMNHEYMSWYRQDPGLGLRQIYYSMNVEVTDKGDVPEGYKVSRKEKRNFPLILESPSPNQTSLYFCASSFDGEDEKLFFGSGTQLSVL.

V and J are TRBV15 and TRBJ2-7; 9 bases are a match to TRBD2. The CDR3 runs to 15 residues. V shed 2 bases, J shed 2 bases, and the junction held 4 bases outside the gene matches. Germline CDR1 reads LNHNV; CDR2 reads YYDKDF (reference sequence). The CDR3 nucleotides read TGTGCCACCAGCAGACCTAGCGGGGAGACCTACGAGCAGTACTTC. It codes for CATSRPSGETYEQYF. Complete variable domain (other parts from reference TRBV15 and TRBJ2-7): DAMVIQNPRYQVTQFGKPVTLSCSQTLNHNVMYWYQQKSSQAPKLLFHYYDKDFNNEADTPDNFQSRRPNTSFCFLDIRSPGLGDTAMYLCATSRPSGETYEQYFGPGTRLTVT.

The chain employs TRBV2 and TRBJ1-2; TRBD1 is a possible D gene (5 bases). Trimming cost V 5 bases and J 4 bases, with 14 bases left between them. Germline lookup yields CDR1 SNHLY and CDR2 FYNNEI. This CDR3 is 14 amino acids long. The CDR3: CASSPQSGGYGYTF. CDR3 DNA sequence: TGTGCCAGCAGTCCGCAGTCCGGGGGCTATGGCTACACCTTC.

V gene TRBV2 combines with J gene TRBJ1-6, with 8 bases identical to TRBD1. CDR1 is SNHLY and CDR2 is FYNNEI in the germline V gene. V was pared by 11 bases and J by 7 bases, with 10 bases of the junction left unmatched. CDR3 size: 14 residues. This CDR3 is CASTGQGRNSPLHF. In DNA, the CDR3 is TGTGCCTCAACAGGACAGGGAAGGAATTCACCCCTCCACTTT.

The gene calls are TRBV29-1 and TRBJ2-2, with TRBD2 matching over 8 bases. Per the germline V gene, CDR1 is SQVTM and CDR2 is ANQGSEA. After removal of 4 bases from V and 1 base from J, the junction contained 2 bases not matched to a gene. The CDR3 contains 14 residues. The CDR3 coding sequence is TGCAGCGTTGGCGGGGGGATGAACACCGGGGAGCTGTTTTTT. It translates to CSVGGGMNTGELFF.

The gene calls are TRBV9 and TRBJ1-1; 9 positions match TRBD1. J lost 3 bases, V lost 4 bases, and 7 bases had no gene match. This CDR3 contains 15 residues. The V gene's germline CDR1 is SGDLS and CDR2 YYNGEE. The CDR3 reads CASSFTGGADTEAFF. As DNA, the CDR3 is TGTGCCAGCAGCTTTACAGGGGGCGCCGACACTGAAGCTTTCTTT.

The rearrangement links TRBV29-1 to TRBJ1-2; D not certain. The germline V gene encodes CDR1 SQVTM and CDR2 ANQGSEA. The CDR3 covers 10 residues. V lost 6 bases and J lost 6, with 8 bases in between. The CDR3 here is CSVREDGYTF. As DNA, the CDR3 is TGCAGCGTGAGGGAAGATGGCTACACCTTC.

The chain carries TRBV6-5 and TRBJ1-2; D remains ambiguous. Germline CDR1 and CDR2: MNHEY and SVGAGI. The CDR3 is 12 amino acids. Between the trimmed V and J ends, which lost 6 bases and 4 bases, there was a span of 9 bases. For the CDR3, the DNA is TGTGCCAGCAGCTCAACACCCTATGGCTACACCTTC. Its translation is CASSSTPYGYTF.

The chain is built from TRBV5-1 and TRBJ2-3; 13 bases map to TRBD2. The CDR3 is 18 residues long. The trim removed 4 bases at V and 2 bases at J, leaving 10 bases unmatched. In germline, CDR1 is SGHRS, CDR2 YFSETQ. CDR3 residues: CASSQGLAGALITDTQYF. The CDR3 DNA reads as TGCGCCAGCAGCCAAGGACTAGCGGGGGCCTTGATCACAGATACGCAGTATTTT.

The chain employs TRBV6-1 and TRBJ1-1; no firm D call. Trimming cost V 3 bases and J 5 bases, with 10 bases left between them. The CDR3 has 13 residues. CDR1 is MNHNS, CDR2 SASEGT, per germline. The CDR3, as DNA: TGTGCCAGCAGTGAGATTACAACGACTGAAGCTTTCTTT. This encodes CASSEITTTEAFF.

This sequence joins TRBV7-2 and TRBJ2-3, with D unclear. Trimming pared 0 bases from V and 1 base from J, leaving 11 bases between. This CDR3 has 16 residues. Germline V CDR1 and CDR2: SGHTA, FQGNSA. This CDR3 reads CASSLASRLGTDTQYF. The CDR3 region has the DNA TGTGCCAGCAGCTTAGCTTCTAGGCTTGGCACAGATACGCAGTATTTT. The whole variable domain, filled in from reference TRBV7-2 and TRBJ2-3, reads GAGVSQSPSNKVTEKGKDVELRCDPISGHTALYWYRQSLGQGLEFLIYFQGNSAPDKSGLPSDRFSAERTGGSVSTLTIQRTQQEDSAVYLCASSLASRLGTDTQYFGPGTRLTVL.

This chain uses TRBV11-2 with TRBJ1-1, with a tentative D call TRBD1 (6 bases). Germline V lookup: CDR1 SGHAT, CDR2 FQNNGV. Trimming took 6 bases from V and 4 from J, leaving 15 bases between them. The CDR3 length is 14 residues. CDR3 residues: CASRLQGFATEAFF. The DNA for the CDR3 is TGTGCCAGCAGGCTTCAGGGGTTCGCCACTGAAGCTTTCTTT.

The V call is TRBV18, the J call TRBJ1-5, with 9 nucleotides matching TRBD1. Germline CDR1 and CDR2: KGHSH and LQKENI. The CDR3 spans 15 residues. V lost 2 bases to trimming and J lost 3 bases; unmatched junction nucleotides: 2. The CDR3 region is CASSPNRGPNQPQHF. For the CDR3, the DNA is TGTGCCAGCTCACCAAACAGGGGGCCCAATCAGCCCCAGCATTTT.

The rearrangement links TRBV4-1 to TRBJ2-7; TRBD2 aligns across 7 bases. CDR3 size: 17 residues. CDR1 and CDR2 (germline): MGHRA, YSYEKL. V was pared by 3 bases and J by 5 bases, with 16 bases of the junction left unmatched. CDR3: CASSHKISGGRDDEQYF. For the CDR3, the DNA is TGCGCCAGCAGCCACAAGATCAGTGGCGGGAGAGACGACGAGCAGTACTTC.

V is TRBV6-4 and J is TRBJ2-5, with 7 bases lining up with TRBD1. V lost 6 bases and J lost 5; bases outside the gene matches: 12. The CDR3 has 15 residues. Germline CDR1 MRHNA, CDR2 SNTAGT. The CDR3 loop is CASSLNRGLGETQYF. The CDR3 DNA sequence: TGTGCCAGCAGCCTAAACAGGGGTTTGGGCGAGACCCAGTACTTC.

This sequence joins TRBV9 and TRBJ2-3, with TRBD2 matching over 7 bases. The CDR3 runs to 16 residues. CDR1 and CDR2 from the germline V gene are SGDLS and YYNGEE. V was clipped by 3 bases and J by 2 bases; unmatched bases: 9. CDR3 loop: CASSGQTGTITDTQYF. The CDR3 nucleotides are TGTGCCAGCAGCGGCCAAACCGGGACTATCACAGATACGCAGTATTTT. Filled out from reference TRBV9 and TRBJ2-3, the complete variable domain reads DSGVTQTPKHLITATGQRVTLRCSPRSGDLSVYWYQQSLDQGLQFLIQYYNGEERAKGNILERFSAQQFPDLHSELNLSSLELGDSALYFCASSGQTGTITDTQYFGPGTRLTVL.

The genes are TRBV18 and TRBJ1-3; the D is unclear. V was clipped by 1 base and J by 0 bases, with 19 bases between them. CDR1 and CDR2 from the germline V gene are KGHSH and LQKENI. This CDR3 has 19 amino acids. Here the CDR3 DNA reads TGTGCCAGCTCACCACGGGTGTCAGGCGCTTTTAGCTCTGGAAACACCATATATTTT. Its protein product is CASSPRVSGAFSSGNTIYF.

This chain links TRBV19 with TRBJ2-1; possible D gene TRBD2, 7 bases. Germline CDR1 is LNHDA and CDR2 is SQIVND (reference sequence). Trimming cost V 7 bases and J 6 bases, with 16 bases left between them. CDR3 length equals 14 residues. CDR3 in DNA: TGTGCCAGTATCGACAGGTCGGGGGGCAATGAGCAGTTCTTC. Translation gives CASIDRSGGNEQFF.

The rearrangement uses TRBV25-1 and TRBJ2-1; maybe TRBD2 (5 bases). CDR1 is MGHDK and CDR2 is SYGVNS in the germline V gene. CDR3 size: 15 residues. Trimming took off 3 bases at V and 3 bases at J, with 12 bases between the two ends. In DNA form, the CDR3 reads TGTGCCAGCAGTGACACTAGTCTCTACTACAATGAGCAGTTCTTC. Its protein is CASSDTSLYYNEQFF.

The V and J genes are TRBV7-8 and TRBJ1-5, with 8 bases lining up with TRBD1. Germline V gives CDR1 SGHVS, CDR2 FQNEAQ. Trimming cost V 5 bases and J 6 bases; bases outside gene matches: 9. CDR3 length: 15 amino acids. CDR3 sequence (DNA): TGTGCCAGCAGCGGCGGGCGGACAGGGAGTCAGCCCCAGCATTTT. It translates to CASSGGRTGSQPQHF.

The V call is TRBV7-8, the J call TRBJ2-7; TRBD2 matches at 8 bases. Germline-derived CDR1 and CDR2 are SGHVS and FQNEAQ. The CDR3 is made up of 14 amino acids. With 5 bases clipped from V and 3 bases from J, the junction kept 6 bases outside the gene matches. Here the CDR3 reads CASSPRLAGYEQYF. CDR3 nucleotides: TGTGCCAGCAGCCCTCGGCTAGCGGGCTACGAGCAGTACTTC.

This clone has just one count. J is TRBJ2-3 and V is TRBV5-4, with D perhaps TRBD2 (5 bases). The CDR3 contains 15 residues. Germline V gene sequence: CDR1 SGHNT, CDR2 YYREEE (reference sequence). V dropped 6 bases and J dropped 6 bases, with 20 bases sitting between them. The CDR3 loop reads CASTLRGWVDDTQYF. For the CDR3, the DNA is TGTGCCAGCACCCTAAGAGGGTGGGTCGACGATACGCAGTATTTT.

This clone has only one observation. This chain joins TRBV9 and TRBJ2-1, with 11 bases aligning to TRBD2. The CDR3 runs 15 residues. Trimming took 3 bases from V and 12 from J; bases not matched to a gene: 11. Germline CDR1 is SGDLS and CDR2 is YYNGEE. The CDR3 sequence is CASSAVTSGAAGQFF. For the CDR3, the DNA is TGTGCCAGCAGCGCAGTGACTAGCGGGGCGGCCGGGCAGTTCTTC.

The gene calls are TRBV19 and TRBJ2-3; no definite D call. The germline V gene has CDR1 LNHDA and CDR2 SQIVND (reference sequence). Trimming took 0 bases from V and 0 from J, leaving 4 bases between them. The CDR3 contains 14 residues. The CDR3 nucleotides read TGTGCCAGTAGTATAGACAGTAGCACAGATACGCAGTATTTT. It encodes CASSIDSSTDTQYF.

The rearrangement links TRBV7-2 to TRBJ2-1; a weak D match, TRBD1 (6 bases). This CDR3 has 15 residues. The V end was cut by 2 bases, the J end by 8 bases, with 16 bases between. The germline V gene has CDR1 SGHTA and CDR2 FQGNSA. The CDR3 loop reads CASSLTGNRLDEQFF. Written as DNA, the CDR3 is TGTGCCAGCAGCTTAACAGGGAACAGGTTAGATGAGCAGTTCTTC.

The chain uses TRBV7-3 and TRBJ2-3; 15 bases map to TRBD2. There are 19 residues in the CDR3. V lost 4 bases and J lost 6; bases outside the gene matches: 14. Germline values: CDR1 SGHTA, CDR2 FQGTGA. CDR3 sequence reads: CASSWGAGTSGGFPDTQYF. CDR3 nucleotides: TGTGCCAGCAGCTGGGGCGCGGGGACTAGCGGGGGGTTCCCCGATACGCAGTATTTT. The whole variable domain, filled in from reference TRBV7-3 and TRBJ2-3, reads GAGVSQTPSNKVTEKGKYVELRCDPISGHTALYWYRQSLGQGPEFLIYFQGTGAADDSGLPNDRFFAVRPEGSVSTLKIQRTERGDSAVYLCASSWGAGTSGGFPDTQYFGPGTRLTVL.

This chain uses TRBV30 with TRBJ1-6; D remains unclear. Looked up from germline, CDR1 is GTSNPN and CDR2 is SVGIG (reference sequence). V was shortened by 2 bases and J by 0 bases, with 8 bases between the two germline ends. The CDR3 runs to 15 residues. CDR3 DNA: TGTGCCTGGAGTTTTACTAGCTCCTATAATTCACCCCTCCACTTT. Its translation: CAWSFTSSYNSPLHF.

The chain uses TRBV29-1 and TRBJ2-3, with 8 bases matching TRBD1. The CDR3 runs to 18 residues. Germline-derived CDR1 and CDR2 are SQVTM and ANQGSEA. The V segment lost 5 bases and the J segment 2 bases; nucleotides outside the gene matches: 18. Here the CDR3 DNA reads TGCAGCGTTCTCCTTAACCTTAGACAGGGGACCACCACAGATACGCAGTATTTT. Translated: CSVLLNLRQGTTTDTQYF.

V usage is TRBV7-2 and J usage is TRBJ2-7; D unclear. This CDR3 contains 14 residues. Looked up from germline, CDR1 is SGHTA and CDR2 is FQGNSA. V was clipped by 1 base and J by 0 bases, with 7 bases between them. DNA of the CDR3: TGTGCCAGCAGCTTAGTAGCCATCTCCTACGAGCAGTACTTC. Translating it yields CASSLVAISYEQYF. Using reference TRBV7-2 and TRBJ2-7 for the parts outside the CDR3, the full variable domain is GAGVSQSPSNKVTEKGKDVELRCDPISGHTALYWYRQSLGQGLEFLIYFQGNSAPDKSGLPSDRFSAERTGGSVSTLTIQRTQQEDSAVYLCASSLVAISYEQYFGPGTRLTVT.

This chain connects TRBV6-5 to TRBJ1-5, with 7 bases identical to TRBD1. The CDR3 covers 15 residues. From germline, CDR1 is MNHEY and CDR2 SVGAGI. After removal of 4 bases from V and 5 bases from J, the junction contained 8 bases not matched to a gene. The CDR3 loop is CASSSRTGRDQPQHF. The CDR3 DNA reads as TGTGCCAGCAGTTCGCGGACAGGTAGGGATCAGCCCCAGCATTTT.

For the CDR3, the DNA is TGTGCCAGCAGTGGGGGCCTCCCGGGTCGCTACACCTTC. Its translation is CASSGGLPGRYTF. The V call is TRBV6-1, the J call TRBJ1-2, with D perhaps TRBD1 (5 bases). Germline CDR1 reads MNHNS; CDR2 reads SASEGT. The CDR3 extends over 13 amino acids. The V end lost 4 bases, the J end lost 9 bases, and 15 bases lay between the germline ends.